The 13 T cell receptor beta chains below were found in one sample sequenced in a study of T cells in Graves' hyperthyroidism and ophthalmopathy. Regions amplified from RNA transcripts were the TCR beta CDR3 regions. When the TCR CDR3 underwent first-round RT-PCR, the HTBI primer set was used. TCRdb analysed the multiplex PCR reads with MiXCR anew, one entry per CDR3 protein. The data contain around 270,000 distinct CDR3 sequences, around 20% of them singletons. Sequencing used blood. The receptors here all came from a man in his fifties with Graves' ophthalmopathy.

The V call is TRBV13, the J call TRBJ1-2; D gene uncertain. The ends were cut back, 4 bases at V and 7 bases at J, with 10 bases in the middle. The CDR3 has 12 amino acids. Germline-derived CDR1 and CDR2 are PRHDT and FYEKMQ (reference sequence). The CDR3 coding sequence is TGTGCCAGCAGCTCCAGGCCAGGTGGCTACACCTTC. The encoded protein is CASSSRPGGYTF.

For this clonotype: This clone may be a read error of a much larger clone one base away. The genes are TRBV2 and TRBJ2-1; possibly TRBD2 for D (5 bases). The CDR3 runs 13 residues. V was trimmed by 6 bases and J by 7 bases, leaving 13 bases between them. Germline-derived CDR1 and CDR2 are SNHLY and FYNNEI. CDR3 sequence (DNA): TGTGCCAGCAGGGACTGGGCTACAAATGAGCAGTTCTTC. This translates into CASRDWATNEQFF.

In its sample, this clonotype was seen many times. The chain joins TRBV6-5 to TRBJ1-5, with D perhaps TRBD1 (5 bases). The length of the CDR3 is 15 residues. In germline, CDR1 is MNHEY, CDR2 SVGAGI. Trimming took 0 bases from V and 1 from J, leaving 7 bases between them. The chain's CDR3 is CASSYSGASNQPQHF. CDR3 DNA: TGTGCCAGCAGTTACTCAGGGGCGAGCAATCAGCCCCAGCATTTT.

This clonotype has only a few counts. The CDR3: CASSYSRDPAYEQYF. The CDR3 nucleotides are TGTGCCAGCAGTTACTCGAGGGACCCAGCCTACGAGCAGTACTTC. The V call is TRBV6-5, the J call TRBJ2-7; tentatively, D is TRBD1 or TRBD2 (5 bases each). The CDR3 is made up of 15 amino acids. Deletions cut 0 bases from V and 2 bases from J, with 11 bases between. Germline V gene sequence: CDR1 MNHEY, CDR2 SVGAGI.

The chain links TRBV7-9 to TRBJ2-2; possible D gene TRBD2, 5 bases. Trimming removed 5 bases from V and 4 bases from J, with 11 bases in between. Looked up from germline, CDR1 is SEHNR and CDR2 is FQNEAQ (reference sequence). This CDR3 has 14 amino acids. The CDR3 DNA is TGTGCCAGCAGCCACGGGATCGGCACCGGGGAGCTGTTTTTT. This codes for CASSHGIGTGELFF.

This clonotype was counted ten times or more. The genes are TRBV11-3 and TRBJ2-5, with TRBD1 matching over 8 bases. The CDR3 runs to 16 residues. With V trimmed by 5 bases and J by 4 bases, 12 bases remained unmatched. Germline V gene data show CDR1 as SGHNT and CDR2 as YENEEA. The CDR3 DNA sequence: TGTGCCAGCAGCCTCCGACAGGGGATGGGGGTAGAGACCCAGTACTTC. This translates into CASSLRQGMGVETQYF.

This clonotype has at least ten counts. V is TRBV7-6 and J is TRBJ2-1, with TRBD1 as a possible D gene (7 bases). CDR1 is SGHVS, CDR2 FNYEAQ, per germline. V gave up 4 bases and J gave up 9 bases, with 10 bases separating them. This CDR3 has 12 residues. CDR3 residues: CASSSQGGEQFF. The CDR3 DNA reads as TGTGCCAGCAGCTCCCAGGGGGGTGAGCAGTTCTTC.

This clonotype was seen at least ten times. The chain couples TRBV7-3 to TRBJ2-3; TRBD2 aligns across 8 bases. This CDR3 contains 16 residues. Germline V gene lookup returns CDR1 SGHTA and CDR2 FQGTGA. The V segment lost 2 bases and the J segment 4 bases; nucleotides outside the gene matches: 8. CDR3 in amino acids: CASSLSGGAEADTQYF. CDR3 coding DNA: TGTGCCAGCAGCTTATCGGGAGGGGCCGAGGCAGATACGCAGTATTTT. Supplemented by reference TRBV7-3 and TRBJ2-3, the full variable domain reads GAGVSQTPSNKVTEKGKYVELRCDPISGHTALYWYRQSLGQGPEFLIYFQGTGAADDSGLPNDRFFAVRPEGSVSTLKIQRTERGDSAVYLCASSLSGGAEADTQYFGPGTRLTVL.

For this clonotype: A much bigger clone sits one base away, suggesting this may be a read error. The rearrangement links TRBV11-1 to TRBJ2-2; either TRBD1 or TRBD2 may fit D (6 bases each). The germline V gene encodes CDR1 SGHAT and CDR2 FQDESV (reference sequence). The CDR3 loop spans 15 amino acids. V was shortened by 8 bases and J by 13 bases, with 26 bases between the two germline ends. CDR3 region: CASGGSWRASRGLFF. CDR3 nucleotide sequence: TGTGCCAGCGGGGGCAGCTGGAGGGCATCCAGGGGGCTGTTTTTT.

This clonotype was seen more than once but under ten times. The gene calls are TRBV10-3 and TRBJ2-1; D is tentatively TRBD1 or TRBD2 (6 bases each). Germline V lookup: CDR1 ENHRY, CDR2 SYGVKD. Trimming took off 5 bases at V and 4 bases at J, with 12 bases between the two ends. The CDR3 totals 14 residues. CDR3: CAISSGASYNEQFF. The DNA of the CDR3 is TGTGCCATCAGTTCGGGGGCCTCTTACAATGAGCAGTTCTTC.

The rearrangement uses TRBV24-1 and TRBJ2-1; 13 bases line up with TRBD2. V shed 7 bases, J shed 4 bases, and the junction held 12 bases outside the gene matches. Germline-derived CDR1 and CDR2 are KGHDR and SFDVKD. The CDR3 length is 18 residues. The CDR3 loop reads CATSQIPGTSGAYNEQFF. CDR3 nucleotides: TGTGCCACCAGCCAAATCCCCGGGACTAGCGGGGCATACAATGAGCAGTTCTTC.

V usage is TRBV3-1 and J usage is TRBJ1-6, with TRBD1 matching over 7 bases. V was pared by 1 base and J by 5 bases, with 5 bases of the junction left unmatched. CDR1 and CDR2 (germline): LGHDT, YNNKEL (reference sequence). The CDR3 is made up of 16 amino acids. The CDR3 loop reads CASSQAGGRNNSPLHF. The CDR3 DNA sequence: TGTGCCAGCAGCCAAGCAGGGGGTAGGAATAATTCACCCCTCCACTTT.

This clonotype showed up just a few times. The V and J genes are TRBV7-3 and TRBJ2-1; D perhaps matches TRBD1 (5 bases). V lost 2 bases and J 6 bases, leaving 14 bases between the germline ends. The CDR3 has 15 residues. Germline assignment: CDR1 SGHTA and CDR2 FQGTGA. The CDR3 is CASSLETGQINEQFF. CDR3 nucleotides: TGTGCCAGCAGCTTAGAAACAGGACAAATCAATGAGCAGTTCTTC.